This is a list of T cell receptor beta chains from one sample in a study of CD8+ T cells in alopecia areata. Assay used: immunoSEQ multiplex PCR; TCRdb lists only in-frame clones, some missing. The profile covers tens of thousands of clones, with approximately 58% appearing a single time and roughly 15% taken by the ten largest. Sequencing was performed on CD8+ T cells sorted from blood, taken at week 0. The receptors derive from a human donor with alopecia areata. CDR3s include the opening cysteine and the closing phenylalanine or tryptophan. The D gene is left open where the match is weak. For some rows the clone size is stated as once, few or many, or as a class when expanded; others skip it.

>TRBV4-3|.|.|TRBJ2-1
TGCGCCAGCAGCCAAAGAGTCCGGGGCTATTTAGGATCCTACAATGAGCAGTTCTTC
CASSQRVRGYLGSYNEQFF
>TRBV7-9|.|few|TRBJ2-5
TGTGCCAGCAGCTTACCCAATAACCCGGGCGGAGAGACCCAGTACTTC
CASSLPNNPGGETQYF
>TRBV29-1|.|few|TRBJ1-2
TGCAGCGTTGAACACTTACGGACCGTAAACTATGGCTACACCTTC
CSVEHLRTVNYGYTF
>TRBV6-5|.|.|TRBJ1-1
TGTGCCAGCAGTTACTGGGCAGGCGTAAATGCTGAAGCTTTCTTT
CASSYWAGVNAEAFF
>TRBV29-1|.|.|TRBJ2-5
TGCAGCGTGGGCGGCCAAGAGACCCAGTACTTC
CSVGGQETQYF
>TRBV4-1|TRBD1|.|TRBJ1-1
TGCGCCAGCAGCCAAGGCCGCAACGACAGGGGGGAAGCTTTCTTT
CASSQGRNDRGEAFF
>TRBV11-2|TRBD2|once|TRBJ2-1
TGTGCCAGCAGCCCCGACCTAGCGGGAGCTTTCCACAATGAGCAGTTCTTC
CASSPDLAGAFHNEQFF
>TRBV5-6|TRBD1|.|TRBJ2-6
TGTGCCAGCACCATGACAGGGGCTTTAGGGGCCAACGTCCTGACTTTC
CASTMTGALGANVLTF
>TRBV19|.|.|TRBJ1-5
TGTGCCAGTAGCCCTTTAACCGGGGGCAATCAGCCCCAGCATTTT
CASSPLTGGNQPQHF
>TRBV5-6|TRBD1|many|TRBJ2-7
TGTGCCAGCAGCCCCGGACAGGGGTCCCCCTACGAGCAGTACTTC
CASSPGQGSPYEQYF
>TRBV9|.|.|TRBJ2-1
TGTGCCAGCAGCCTTCAGGACAATGAGCAGTTCTTC
CASSLQDNEQFF
>TRBV29-1|.|few|TRBJ2-5
TGCAGCGTTGAAACATTAGCCGGACCAGGGGAGACCCAGTACTTC
CSVETLAGPGETQYF
>TRBV28|.|.|TRBJ1-2
TGTGCCAGCAGCCGCGGGGTGAGCTATGGCTACACCTTC
CASSRGVSYGYTF
>TRBV5-6|.|.|TRBJ2-1
TGTGCCAGCAGCTTGTTAGGCGGGACTTACAATGAGCAGTTCTTC
CASSLLGGTYNEQFF
>TRBV23-1|.|.|TRBJ2-1
TGCGCCAGCAGTCAATCTTCGGCTCCGAGGCCCTACAATGAGCAGTTCTTC
CASSQSSAPRPYNEQFF
>TRBV28|TRBD2|.|TRBJ2-5
TGTGCCAGCAGTCCTCCAACTAGCGGGTCCCAAGAGACCCAGTACTTC
CASSPPTSGSQETQYF
>TRBV29-1|TRBD1|once|TRBJ2-7
TGCAGCGTAGACAGGGGTTACGAGCAGTACTTC
CSVDRGYEQYF
>TRBV29-1|TRBD1|.|TRBJ1-2
TGCAGCGTTGAAGATGGAGGGGGCGATGGCTACACCTTC
CSVEDGGGDGYTF
>TRBV29-1|TRBD2|.|TRBJ2-3
TGCAGCGTTGATACCGCGGGGGGGAAAATGATCACAGATACGCAGTATTTT
CSVDTAGGKMITDTQYF
>TRBV12-5|.|.|TRBJ1-1
TGTGCTAGTGCCCCAGGGACGAACACTGAAGCTTTCTTT
CASAPGTNTEAFF
>TRBV5-1|.|.|TRBJ1-1
TGCGCCAGCAGCTTGGGGATGGACACTGAAGCTTTCTTT
CASSLGMDTEAFF